This entry concerns a single T cell receptor beta chain. The sample is drawn from a study of control samples from healthy donors and cancer patients. Libraries were prepared by immunoSEQ multiplex PCR; TCRdb keeps only in-frame clonotypes and omits some of them. The sample has 120,000 or so clones, 85% to 95% seen once. V was clipped by 2 bases and J by 3 bases; unmatched bases: 11. The CDR3 covers 17 residues. Germline values: CDR1 SGHRS, CDR2 YFSETQ. Sequencing used PBMCs. The TCR comes from an elderly man with head and neck cancer. The rearrangement joins TRBV5-1 to TRBJ2-7, with 10 bases lining up with TRBD1. Here the CDR3 DNA reads TGCGCCAGCAGCTTCTCGGGACAGGGGACATTTTTCTACGAGCAGTACTTC. As protein: CASSFSGQGTFFYEQYF.